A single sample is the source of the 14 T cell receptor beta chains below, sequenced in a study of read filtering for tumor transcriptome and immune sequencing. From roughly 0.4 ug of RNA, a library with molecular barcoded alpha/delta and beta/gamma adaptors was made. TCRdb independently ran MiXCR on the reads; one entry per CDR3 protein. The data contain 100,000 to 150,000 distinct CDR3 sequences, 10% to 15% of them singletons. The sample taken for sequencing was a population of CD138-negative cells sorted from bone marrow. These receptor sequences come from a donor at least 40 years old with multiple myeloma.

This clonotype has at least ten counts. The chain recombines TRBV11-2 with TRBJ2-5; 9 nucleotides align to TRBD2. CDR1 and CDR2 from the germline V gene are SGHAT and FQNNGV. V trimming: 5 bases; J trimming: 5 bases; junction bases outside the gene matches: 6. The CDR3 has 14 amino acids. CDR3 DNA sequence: TGTGCCAGCAGCCCAGGGACTAGCACTGAGACCCAGTACTTC. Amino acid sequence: CASSPGTSTETQYF.

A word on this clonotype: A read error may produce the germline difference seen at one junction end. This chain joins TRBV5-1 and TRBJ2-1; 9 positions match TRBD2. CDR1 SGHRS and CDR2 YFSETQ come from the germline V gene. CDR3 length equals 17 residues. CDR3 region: CASSGGLAGFTYNEQFF. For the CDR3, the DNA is TGTGCCAGCAGCGGGGGGCTAGCGGGGTTTACCTACAATGAGCAGTTCTTC.

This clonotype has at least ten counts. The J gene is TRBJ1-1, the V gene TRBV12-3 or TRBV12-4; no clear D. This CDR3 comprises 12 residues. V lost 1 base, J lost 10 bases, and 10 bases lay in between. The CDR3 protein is CASSLGGRTAFF. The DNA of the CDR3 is TGTGCCAGCAGTTTAGGTGGGCGTACAGCTTTCTTT.

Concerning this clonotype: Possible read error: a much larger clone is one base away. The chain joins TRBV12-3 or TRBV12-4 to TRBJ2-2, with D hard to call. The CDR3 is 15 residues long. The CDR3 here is CTSSQGVLNTGELFF. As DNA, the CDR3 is TGTACCAGCAGTCAAGGCGTCCTGAACACCGGGGAGCTGTTTTTT.

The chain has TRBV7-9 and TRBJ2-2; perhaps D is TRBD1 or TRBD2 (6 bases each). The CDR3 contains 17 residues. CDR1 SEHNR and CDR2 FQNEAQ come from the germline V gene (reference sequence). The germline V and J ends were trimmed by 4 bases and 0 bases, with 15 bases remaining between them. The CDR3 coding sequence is TGTGCCAGCAGCTCACCCCCGGGGGCCTCGAACACCGGGGAGCTGTTTTTT. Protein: CASSSPPGASNTGELFF.

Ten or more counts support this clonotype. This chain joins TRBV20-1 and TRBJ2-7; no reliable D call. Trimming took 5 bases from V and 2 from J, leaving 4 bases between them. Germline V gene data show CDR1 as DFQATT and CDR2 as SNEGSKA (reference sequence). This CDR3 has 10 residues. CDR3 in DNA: TGCAGTGCTCAGCCCTACGAGCAGTACTTC. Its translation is CSAQPYEQYF.

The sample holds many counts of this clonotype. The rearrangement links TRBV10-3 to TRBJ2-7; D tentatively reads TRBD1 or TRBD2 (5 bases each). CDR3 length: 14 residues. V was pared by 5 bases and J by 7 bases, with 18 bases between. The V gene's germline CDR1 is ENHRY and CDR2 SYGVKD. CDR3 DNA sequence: TGTGCCATCAGTCGGGGACCTCCTCGGGTAGAGCAGTACTTC. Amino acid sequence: CAISRGPPRVEQYF.

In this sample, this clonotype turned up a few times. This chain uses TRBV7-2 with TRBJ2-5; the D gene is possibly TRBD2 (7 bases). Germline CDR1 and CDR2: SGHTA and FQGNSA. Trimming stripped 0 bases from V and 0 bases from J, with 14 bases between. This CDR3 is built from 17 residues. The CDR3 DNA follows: TGTGCCAGCAGCTTAGCGCGTGGGGGGGCGTACCAAGAGACCCAGTACTTC. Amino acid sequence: CASSLARGGAYQETQYF.

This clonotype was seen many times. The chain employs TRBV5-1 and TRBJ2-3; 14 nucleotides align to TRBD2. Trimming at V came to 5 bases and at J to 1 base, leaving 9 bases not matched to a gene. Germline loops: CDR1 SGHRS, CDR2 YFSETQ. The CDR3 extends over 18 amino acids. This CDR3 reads CASSSTGTSGGGTDTQYF. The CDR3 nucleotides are TGCGCCAGCAGTTCGACCGGGACTAGCGGGGGTGGCACAGATACGCAGTATTTT. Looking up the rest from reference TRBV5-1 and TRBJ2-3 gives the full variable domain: KAGVTQTPRYLIKTRGQQVTLSCSPISGHRSVSWYQQTPGQGLQFLFEYFSETQRNKGNFPGRFSGRQFSNSRSEMNVSTLELGDSALYLCASSSTGTSGGGTDTQYFGPGTRLTVL.

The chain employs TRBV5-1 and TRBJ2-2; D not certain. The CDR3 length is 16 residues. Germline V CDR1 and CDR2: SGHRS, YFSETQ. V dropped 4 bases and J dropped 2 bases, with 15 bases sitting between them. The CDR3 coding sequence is TGCGCCAGCAGCCTGGCCCGCCTGTTTAACACCGGGGAGCTGTTTTTT. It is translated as CASSLARLFNTGELFF.

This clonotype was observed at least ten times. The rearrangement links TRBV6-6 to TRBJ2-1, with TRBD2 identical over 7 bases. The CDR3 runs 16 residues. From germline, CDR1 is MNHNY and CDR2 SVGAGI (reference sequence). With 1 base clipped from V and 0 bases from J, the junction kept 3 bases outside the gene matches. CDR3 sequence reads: CASSYWREYSYNEQFF. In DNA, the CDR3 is TGTGCCAGCAGTTACTGGCGGGAGTACTCCTACAATGAGCAGTTCTTC.

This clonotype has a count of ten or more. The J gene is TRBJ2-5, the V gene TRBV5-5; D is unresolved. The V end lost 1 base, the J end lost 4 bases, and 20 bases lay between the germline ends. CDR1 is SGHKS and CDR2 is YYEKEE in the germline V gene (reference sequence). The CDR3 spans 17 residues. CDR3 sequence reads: CASSLWATATSRETQYF. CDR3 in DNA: TGTGCCAGCAGCTTGTGGGCGACGGCTACATCGCGAGAGACCCAGTACTTC.

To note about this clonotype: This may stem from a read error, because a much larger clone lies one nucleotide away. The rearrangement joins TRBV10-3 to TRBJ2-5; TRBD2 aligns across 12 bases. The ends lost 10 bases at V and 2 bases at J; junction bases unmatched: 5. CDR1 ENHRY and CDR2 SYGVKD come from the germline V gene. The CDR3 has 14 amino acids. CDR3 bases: TGTGCCACCAGACTAGCGGGGGATCAAGAGACCCAGTACTTC. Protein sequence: CATRLAGDQETQYF.

CDR3 amino acids: CASSPRVGLLDSTDTQYF. Here the CDR3 DNA reads TGTGCCAGCAGCCCCCGGGTGGGACTGCTCGATAGCACAGATACGCAGTATTTT. The J gene is TRBJ2-3, the V gene TRBV7-2; D is possibly TRBD2 (6 bases). V lost 5 bases and J 0 bases, leaving 21 bases between the germline ends. This CDR3 has 18 amino acids. Per germline, CDR1 SGHTA and CDR2 FQGNSA.